This paragraph covers one TCR beta chain sequence. Its cognate antigen has yet to be identified. Base qualities are missing; no much larger clone stands one base away. Trimming at the junction amounts to 4 bases on V and 11 bases on J, and the germline ends lie 17 bases apart. The CDR3, cysteine through phenylalanine, is 13 amino acids long. The DNA shown is the 39-base CDR3, in frame from base 1. In the germline V gene, CDR1 corresponds to SGHTS and CDR2 to YDEGEE. This record comes from a study of a mutant IDH1 vaccine in newly diagnosed glioma (dated by TCRdb to 2020 to 2022). Regarding the study in general: The approximately 33 treated patients were around 62% male and around 40% female, with a mean age of around 40 years. For exploratory analyses, longitudinal TCRB deep sequencing was carried out in some 25 treated patients wherever samples were available. Prior to enrollment, standard therapy consisting of radiotherapy alone, temozolomide alone, or radiochemotherapy with temozolomide had been administered to patients, with the combination being received by most patients. Six visits were used for peripheral blood collection: V03 (baseline), V05, V07, V10, V12 and V13. On the study overall, not on this receptor specifically: PBMC samples for TCRB deep sequencing were selected based on availability. The authors stated that sample limitations prevented analyses of patient blood samples from being reproduced. Vaccine-induced immune responses across multiple MHC alleles were detected in about 92% of patients. No apparent relationship was observed between pseudoprogression and alterations in the top peripheral T cell clonotypes detected by TCRB sequencing.

The method was the immunoSEQ multiplex PCR assay. Rearranged TCR beta chain sequences were amplified with the hsTCRB Kit following the manufacturer's protocol. An Illumina MiSeq was used to sequence the TCRB libraries. The published analysis was carried out like this. Demultiplexing, trimming and gene mapping were performed with the kit vendor's proprietary platform. The immuneACCESS repertoire file appears here via TCRdb, limited to in-frame rearrangements. These files lack a portion of the clones; in checked studies, under half of the deficit traces to unresolved V genes, and the cause of the others is not known. V and J calls and clone size follow that table, whereas D and trimming were derived from the DNA. The sample table contains roughly 68,000 clones; only one count was recorded for 70% to 80% of them. 7% to 10% of the sample is held by the ten biggest clonotypes. The label giving this sample's time point can be read as: baseline, week 1 (first vaccination visit). The treatment or condition label here, explained by the study, means: pre-vaccination baseline after standard-of-care therapy. All donors had newly diagnosed IDH1-mutant astrocytomas of WHO grade 3 or 4 that showed loss of nuclear ATRX. The samples were drawn from NOA16, a multicentre, single-arm, open-label phase I trial in Germany that tested a mutant IDH1 peptide vaccine in humans for the first time. Visit V03 blood draws served as the baseline sample for immunogenicity testing. Genomic DNA for TCRB sequencing was extracted from EDTA blood using the DNeasy Blood and Tissue Kit.

This specimen was PBMCs, taken from a glioma patient treated with radiotherapy, temozolomide or both. The receptor's source is a man over 45 with glioma. This receptor chain uses TRBV5-8 and TRBJ2-3, with the D gene possibly TRBD1 or TRBD2, each one fitting 5 bases. The DNA sequence follows: TGTGCCAGCAGCCTGGAAGGGACCCCCAGGCAGTATTTT. This is translated as CASSLEGTPRQYF. The CDR3, completed at both ends by the reference TRBV5-8 and TRBJ2-3 genes, gives the full variable domain EAGVTQSPTHLIKTRGQQATLRCSPISGHTSVYWYQQALGLGLQFLLWYDEGEERNRGNFPPRFSGRQFPNYSSELNVNALELEDSALYLCASSLEGTPRQYFGPGTRLTVL.